This passage covers 13 T cell receptor beta chains from one sample sequenced in a study of identical twins. TCRdb analysed the 5' RACE reads with MiXCR anew, one entry per CDR3 protein. The table records a few hundred thousand distinct CDR3 sequences, approximately 8.3% of them present only once. The same specimen was also included in a second study, on yellow fever vaccine responses in identical twins.

The specimen was CD8+ T cells sorted from blood. Source of these receptors: a woman aged 18-30 years in good health.

There are a few counts of this clonotype. This rearrangement joins TRBV28 to TRBJ1-5; 8 bases agree with TRBD1. The CDR3 is made up of 18 amino acids. Germline V CDR1 and CDR2: MDHEN, SYDVKM. The V segment lost 6 bases and the J segment 3 bases; nucleotides outside the gene matches: 16. The chain's CDR3 is CASSYPGGGYRNNQPQHF. Written as DNA, the CDR3 is TGTGCCAGCAGCTATCCAGGGGGCGGGTATAGGAACAATCAGCCCCAGCATTTT.

This chain uses TRBV4-3 with TRBJ2-1, with a tentative D call TRBD2 (5 bases). Germline loops: CDR1 LGHNA, CDR2 YSLEER. V was shortened by 0 bases and J by 8 bases, with 17 bases between the two germline ends. The CDR3 runs to 16 residues. CDR3 in DNA: TGCGCCAGCAGCCAAGATGGACGGGAATCCTGGGATGAGCAGTTCTTC. Protein product: CASSQDGRESWDEQFF.

This clonotype has a handful of counts. This chain joins TRBV5-1 and TRBJ2-3; 9 nucleotides line up with TRBD1. With 4 bases clipped from V and 4 bases from J, the junction kept 7 bases outside the gene matches. Germline-derived CDR1 and CDR2 are SGHRS and YFSETQ. This CDR3 spans 15 amino acids. CDR3 DNA sequence: TGCGCCAGCAGCGGTGACAGGGGGTCTCCAGATACGCAGTATTTT. It yields the protein CASSGDRGSPDTQYF.

Many counts were recorded for this clonotype. V usage is TRBV10-1 and J usage is TRBJ2-3, with TRBD2 matching 12 bases. The germline V gene has CDR1 WNHNN and CDR2 SYGVQD (reference sequence). The CDR3 extends over 17 amino acids. The J segment lost 0 bases and the V segment lost 3 bases, leaving 4 bases of the junction unmatched. CDR3 in amino acids: CASSDLTSGRSTDTQYF. The CDR3 DNA reads as TGCGCCAGCAGTGACCTGACTAGCGGGAGAAGCACAGATACGCAGTATTTT.

This clonotype was found many times. V and J are TRBV4-1 and TRBJ2-5, with D possibly matching TRBD1 (5 bases). CDR1 and CDR2 (germline): MGHRA, YSYEKL. This CDR3 contains 14 residues. The germline V and J ends were trimmed by 0 bases and 2 bases, with 7 bases remaining between them. CDR3 sequence: CASSQEGLQETQYF. In nucleotides, the CDR3 is TGCGCCAGCAGCCAAGAGGGGCTACAAGAGACCCAGTACTTC.

This clonotype was recorded at least ten times. The V and J genes are TRBV20-1 and TRBJ2-7; 8 positions match TRBD2. CDR3 length: 13 residues. Germline V gene sequence: CDR1 DFQATT, CDR2 SNEGSKA (reference sequence). In DNA form, the CDR3 reads TGCAGCACCCCGAAAGCGGGAGTCTACGAGCAGTACTTC. Translated, it gives CSTPKAGVYEQYF.

This clonotype was found a few times. The rearrangement joins TRBV10-3 to TRBJ2-7; 7 nucleotides align to TRBD1. V dropped 8 bases and J dropped 0; count of bases not matched to a gene: 7. The CDR3 is 14 residues long. Germline CDR1 reads ENHRY; CDR2 reads SYGVKD. The CDR3 region is CAIGLGDSSYEQYF. In DNA form, the CDR3 reads TGTGCCATCGGTCTGGGGGACAGCTCCTACGAGCAGTACTTC.

This clonotype appeared many times. The chain joins TRBV15 to TRBJ1-1; D ambiguous. V was clipped by 0 bases and J by 11 bases, with 13 bases between them. Germline V CDR1 and CDR2: LNHNV, YYDKDF (reference sequence). CDR3 length: 13 residues. Here the CDR3 DNA reads TGTGCCACCAGCAGAGATTCGGGCGCCGGGGCTTTCTTT. Its translation: CATSRDSGAGAFF.

This rearrangement joins TRBV9 to TRBJ1-3; the D gene is possibly TRBD1 (6 bases). Between the trimmed V and J ends, which lost 4 bases and 8 bases, there was a span of 19 bases. Germline-derived CDR1 and CDR2 are SGDLS and YYNGEE. The CDR3 consists of 15 residues. The CDR3 spells CASSPKTGRAHTIYF. Here the CDR3 DNA reads TGTGCCAGCAGCCCAAAGACAGGCCGAGCCCACACCATATATTTT.

This chain links TRBV27 with TRBJ2-7, with 7 bases matching TRBD2. V dropped 2 bases and J dropped 2; count of bases not matched to a gene: 9. The germline V gene has CDR1 MNHEY and CDR2 SMNVEV (reference sequence). The CDR3 contains 16 residues. The CDR3 nucleotides are TGTGCCAGCAGTTTAAATCCTAGCGGTATCACCTACGAGCAGTACTTC. Translation gives CASSLNPSGITYEQYF.

This clonotype was seen repeatedly, ten times or more. The rearrangement links TRBV4-3 to TRBJ2-3; D is ambiguous. The CDR3 sequence is 16 residues long. Germline loops: CDR1 LGHNA, CDR2 YSLEER. With 0 bases removed from V and 1 base from J, the gap between germline ends came to 11 bases. The CDR3 region is CASSQDHDTRTDTQYF. In DNA form, the CDR3 reads TGCGCCAGCAGCCAAGATCATGACACTCGCACAGATACGCAGTATTTT.

This clonotype was counted between two and nine times. This rearrangement joins TRBV2 to TRBJ1-1; perhaps TRBD1 as D (6 bases). Trimming took off 8 bases at V and 0 bases at J, with 16 bases between the two ends. This CDR3 comprises 15 residues. Germline CDR1 SNHLY, CDR2 FYNNEI. This chain's CDR3 is CASHAQGGLNTEAFF. The DNA of the CDR3 is TGTGCCAGCCACGCACAGGGTGGGCTGAACACTGAAGCTTTCTTT.

This clonotype was observed many times. The rearrangement uses TRBV29-1 and TRBJ2-1, with 8 positions matching TRBD2. The junction had 11 bases not matched to a gene; V was cut back by 1 base and J by 6 bases. Germline V CDR1 and CDR2: SQVTM, ANQGSEA. The CDR3 spans 16 residues. The CDR3 bases are TGCAGCGTTGAAGTGCCCCAGCGGGAGCCGCCCAATGAGCAGTTCTTC. Translation gives CSVEVPQREPPNEQFF.